These T cell receptor beta chains were read from a single sample in a study of identical twins. Each CDR3 protein is one row after TCRdb ran MiXCR on the 5' RACE reads. In the table there are about 430,000 distinct CDR3 sequences, around 18% of which are singletons. Sequencing input: naive T cells sorted from blood. These receptors all stem from a man aged 45-60 years in good health. CDR3s include the opening cysteine and the closing phenylalanine or tryptophan. A D gene is named only where the DNA matches it firmly. A row's size may be missing; if present it is once, few, many or a size class.

v_gene	abundance	j_gene	d_gene	CDR3aa	CDR3nt
TRBV7-3	few	TRBJ2-2	.	CASSITSTGELFF	TGTGCCAGCAGCATAACTAGCACCGGGGAGCTGTTTTTT
TRBV6-2/TRBV6-3	.	TRBJ2-5	.	CASSYSSATVGTQYF	TGTGCCAGCAGTTACTCGTCTGCGACTGTCGGGACCCAGTACTTC
TRBV20-1	many	TRBJ2-1	TRBD2	CSARDLRGTSGRGVGYNEQFF	TGCAGTGCTAGAGATCTCAGAGGGACTAGCGGGAGAGGTGTAGGTTACAATGAGCAGTTCTTC
TRBV6-5	many	TRBJ2-7	TRBD1	CASSYSTGTHEQYF	TGTGCCAGCAGTTACTCGACAGGGACCCACGAGCAGTACTTC
TRBV2	.	TRBJ2-3	.	CASSELASLTDTQYF	TGTGCCAGCAGTGAGCTAGCGTCCCTGACAGATACGCAGTATTTT
TRBV12-5	many	TRBJ2-3	.	CASGLALGSTQYF	TGTGCTAGTGGTTTGGCCCTGGGAAGTACGCAGTATTTT
TRBV20-1	.	TRBJ2-1	TRBD2	CSARDLKREKNEQFF	TGCAGTGCTAGAGATCTGAAGCGGGAAAAAAATGAGCAGTTCTTC
TRBV12-3/TRBV12-4	few	TRBJ1-3	.	CASSLYTALSGNTIYF	TGTGCCAGCAGTTTATACACTGCACTCTCTGGAAACACCATATATTTT
TRBV9	.	TRBJ2-5	TRBD2	CASASGGETQYF	TGTGCCAGCGCGTCCGGGGGGGAGACCCAGTACTTC
TRBV5-1	.	TRBJ1-2	.	CASSLYSLNYGYTF	TGCGCCAGCAGCTTGTACAGCCTGAACTATGGCTACACCTTC
TRBV20-1	many	TRBJ2-2	TRBD2	CSAPRLAGAPGELFF	TGCAGTGCTCCACGACTAGCGGGAGCCCCCGGGGAGCTGTTTTTT
TRBV9	many	TRBJ2-1	TRBD1	CASSALVRQGAHNEQFF	TGTGCCAGCAGCGCTCTAGTCAGACAGGGGGCTCACAATGAGCAGTTCTTC
TRBV10-3	many	TRBJ2-3	TRBD2	CAIGTSGTSTDTQYF	TGTGCCATAGGGACTAGCGGGACTAGCACAGATACGCAGTATTTT
TRBV19	few	TRBJ1-5	.	CASSFLNQPQHF	TGTGCCAGTAGTTTTTTGAATCAGCCCCAGCATTTT
TRBV11-1	few	TRBJ1-1	TRBD1	CASSRGQALTAPFF	TGTGCCAGCAGCCGGGGACAGGCTCTTACCGCTCCTTTCTTT
TRBV6-5	many	TRBJ2-5	.	CASSYRAWGETQYF	TGTGCCAGCAGTTACCGAGCGTGGGGCGAGACCCAGTACTTC
TRBV20-1	few	TRBJ1-5	.	CQCFNQPQHF	TGCCAGTGTTTTAATCAGCCCCAGCATTTT
TRBV9	.	TRBJ2-7	.	CASSLTSGNYYEQYF	TGTGCCAGCAGCCTCACAAGCGGAAACTACTACGAGCAGTACTTC
TRBV20-1	many	TRBJ1-1	.	CSASPGQNTEAFF	TGCAGTGCTAGCCCTGGACAGAACACTGAAGCTTTCTTT
TRBV20-1	many	TRBJ1-1	TRBD1	CSAHRGTEAFF	TGCAGTGCTCACAGGGGCACTGAAGCTTTCTTT
TRBV28	.	TRBJ1-3	.	CASSLPGSRAGNTIYF	TGTGCCAGCAGCCTCCCCGGGAGCAGGGCTGGAAACACCATATATTTT
TRBV20-1	many	TRBJ2-5	TRBD1	CSAFDPGQGGQYF	TGCAGTGCTTTCGATCCGGGACAGGGTGGCCAGTACTTC
TRBV7-9	.	TRBJ2-7	TRBD1	CASSTDREQPAQYF	TGTGCCAGCAGCACCGACAGGGAGCAACCGGCGCAGTACTTC
TRBV5-1	many	TRBJ2-5	TRBD1	CASSTGQGHTGETQYF	TGCGCCAGCAGCACCGGACAGGGGCATACAGGGGAGACCCAGTACTTC
TRBV10-3	.	TRBJ2-7	TRBD1	CAINEDRGSYEQYF	TGTGCCATCAATGAGGACAGGGGATCCTACGAGCAGTACTTC
TRBV5-1	many	TRBJ2-1	.	CASSLDGTPDNEQFF	TGCGCCAGCAGCTTGGATGGGACACCGGACAATGAGCAGTTCTTC
TRBV19	few	TRBJ2-7	.	CASSIRPGRYEQYF	TGTGCCAGTAGTATAAGGCCAGGGAGGTACGAGCAGTACTTC
TRBV6-2/TRBV6-3	.	TRBJ2-1	TRBD2	CASSYFPLAIFF	TGTGCCAGCAGTTACTTCCCACTAGCGATTTTCTTC
TRBV29-1	many	TRBJ2-1	TRBD2	CSVEGVREGRLSYNEQFF	TGCAGCGTTGAAGGGGTGCGGGAGGGCCGGCTCTCCTACAATGAGCAGTTCTTC
TRBV20-1	.	TRBJ2-3	.	CSARDSGVTDTQYF	TGCAGTGCTAGAGATTCGGGGGTCACAGATACGCAGTATTTT
TRBV12-3/TRBV12-4	few	TRBJ2-3	.	CASSLAMSDTQYF	TGTGCCAGCAGTTTAGCGATGTCAGATACGCAGTATTTT
TRBV12-3/TRBV12-4	few	TRBJ2-2	TRBD2	CATRDYGAGELFF	TGTGCCACCCGGGACTATGGGGCCGGGGAGCTGTTTTTT
TRBV20-1	few	TRBJ1-6	.	CSATGYNSPLHF	TGCAGTGCTACAGGTTATAATTCACCCCTCCACTTT
TRBV27	many	TRBJ1-4	.	CASRAVAGRKSGEKLFF	TGTGCCAGCAGAGCGGTGGCAGGGAGGAAAAGCGGTGAAAAACTGTTTTTT
TRBV6-5	many	TRBJ2-5	TRBD2	CASSYQANIAGAETQYF	TGTGCCAGCAGTTACCAAGCAAATATAGCGGGAGCTGAGACCCAGTACTTC
TRBV9	.	TRBJ2-1	TRBD2	CASSLGLAGVGSYNEQFF	TGTGCCAGCAGCCTCGGACTAGCGGGAGTAGGTTCCTACAATGAGCAGTTCTTC
TRBV6-5	many	TRBJ1-6	.	CASSFGSVSPLHF	TGTGCCAGCAGTTTCGGCTCCGTTTCACCCCTCCACTTT
TRBV5-1	few	TRBJ2-7	.	CASSLAVGGFYEQYF	TGCGCCAGCAGCTTGGCCGTCGGGGGATTCTACGAGCAGTACTTC
TRBV4-1	many	TRBJ2-1	TRBD1	CASSRSGTGSSNEQFF	TGCGCCAGCAGCCGCTCCGGGACAGGGTCCAGCAATGAGCAGTTCTTC
TRBV3-1	many	TRBJ2-2	.	CASSQEAGTQYGELFF	TGTGCCAGCAGCCAAGAGGCAGGGACCCAATACGGGGAGCTGTTTTTT
TRBV20-1	many	TRBJ1-2	.	CSARERQPSGYGYTF	TGCAGTGCTAGAGAGCGACAGCCTTCGGGCTATGGCTACACCTTC
TRBV29-1	many	TRBJ2-6	.	CSVRIFGVSGANVLTF	TGCAGCGTCCGAATTTTTGGAGTCTCTGGGGCCAACGTCCTGACTTTC
TRBV18	few	TRBJ1-1	TRBD1	CASSPPQGATEAFF	TGTGCCAGCTCACCACCACAGGGGGCTACTGAAGCTTTCTTT
TRBV5-1	.	TRBJ2-1	.	CASSVGQSSYNEQFF	TGCGCCAGCAGCGTCGGACAAAGCTCCTACAATGAGCAGTTCTTC
TRBV12-3/TRBV12-4	many	TRBJ1-5	.	CASSQDTNQPQHF	TGTGCCAGCAGCCAAGACACGAATCAGCCCCAGCATTTT
TRBV28	.	TRBJ2-1	TRBD2	CASSFPSKGTSGRASHNEQFF	TGTGCCAGCAGTTTCCCAAGTAAAGGGACTAGCGGGAGGGCCAGCCACAATGAGCAGTTCTTC
TRBV27	.	TRBJ1-6	.	CASKESSYNSPLHF	TGTGCCAGCAAGGAATCCTCCTATAATTCACCCCTCCACTTT
TRBV19	.	TRBJ2-5	.	CASSMWNRAETQYF	TGTGCCAGTAGTATGTGGAACAGGGCGGAGACCCAGTACTTC
TRBV5-6	few	TRBJ2-2	.	CASSLGGVAGELFF	TGTGCCAGCAGCTTAGGCGGCGTGGCCGGGGAGCTGTTTTTT
TRBV20-1	many	TRBJ2-3	.	CSARKSGGHLHTDTQYF	TGCAGTGCTAGAAAATCCGGGGGCCACCTACACACAGATACGCAGTATTTT
TRBV20-1	.	TRBJ2-7	.	CSARGVEGAGEQYF	TGCAGTGCTAGAGGGGTTGAGGGAGCGGGCGAGCAGTACTTC